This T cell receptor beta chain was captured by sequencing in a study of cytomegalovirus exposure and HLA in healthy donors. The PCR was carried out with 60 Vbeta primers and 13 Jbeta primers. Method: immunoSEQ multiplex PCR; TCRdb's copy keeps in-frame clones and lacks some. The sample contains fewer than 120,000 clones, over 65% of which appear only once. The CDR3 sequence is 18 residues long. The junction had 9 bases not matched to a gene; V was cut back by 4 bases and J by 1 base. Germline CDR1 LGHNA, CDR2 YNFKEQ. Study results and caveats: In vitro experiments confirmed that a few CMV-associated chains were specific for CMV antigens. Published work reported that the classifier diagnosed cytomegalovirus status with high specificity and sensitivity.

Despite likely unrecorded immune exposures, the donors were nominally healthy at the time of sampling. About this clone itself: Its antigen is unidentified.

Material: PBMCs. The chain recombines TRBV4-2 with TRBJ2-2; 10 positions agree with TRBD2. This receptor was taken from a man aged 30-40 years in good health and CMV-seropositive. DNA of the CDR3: TGTGCCAGCAGCCCTTGGGGTAGCGGGGGGATGAACACCGGGGAGCTGTTTTTT. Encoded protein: CASSPWGSGGMNTGELFF.